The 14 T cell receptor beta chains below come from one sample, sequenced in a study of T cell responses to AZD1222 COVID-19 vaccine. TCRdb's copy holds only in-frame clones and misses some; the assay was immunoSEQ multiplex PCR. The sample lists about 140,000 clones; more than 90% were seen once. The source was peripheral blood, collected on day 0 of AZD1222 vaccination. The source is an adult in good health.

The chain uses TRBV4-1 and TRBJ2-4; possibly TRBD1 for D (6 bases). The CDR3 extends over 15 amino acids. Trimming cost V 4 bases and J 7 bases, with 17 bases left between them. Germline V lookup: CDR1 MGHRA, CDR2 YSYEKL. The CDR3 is CASSPGTLGRNIQYF. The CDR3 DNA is TGCGCCAGCAGCCCTGGGACATTGGGCCGGAACATTCAGTACTTC.

CDR3 nucleotide sequence: TGTGCCAGCAGCCAACAGGGGACAAACTATGGCTACACCTTC. It encodes CASSQQGTNYGYTF. The V gene is TRBV14, the J gene TRBJ1-2; D is perhaps TRBD1 (6 bases). Per germline, CDR1 SGHDN and CDR2 FVKESK. This CDR3 spans 14 amino acids. The V and J ends lost 2 bases and 2 bases respectively, with 9 bases between them.

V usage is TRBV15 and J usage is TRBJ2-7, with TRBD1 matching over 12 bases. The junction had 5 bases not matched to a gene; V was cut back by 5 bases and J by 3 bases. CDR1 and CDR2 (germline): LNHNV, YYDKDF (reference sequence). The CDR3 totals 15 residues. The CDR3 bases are TGTGCCACCAGCGGGGGACAGGGGGCCATCTACGAGCAGTACTTC. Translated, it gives CATSGGQGAIYEQYF.

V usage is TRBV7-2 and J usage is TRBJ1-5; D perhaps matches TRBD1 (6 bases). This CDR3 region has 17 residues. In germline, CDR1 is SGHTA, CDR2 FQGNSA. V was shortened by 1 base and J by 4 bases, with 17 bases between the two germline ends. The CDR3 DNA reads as TGTGCCAGCAGCTTAGTGTCCGGGGGGGGCCGAAATCAGCCCCAGCATTTT. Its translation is CASSLVSGGGRNQPQHF. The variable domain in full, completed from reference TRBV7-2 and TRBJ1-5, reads GAGVSQSPSNKVTEKGKDVELRCDPISGHTALYWYRQSLGQGLEFLIYFQGNSAPDKSGLPSDRFSAERTGGSVSTLTIQRTQQEDSAVYLCASSLVSGGGRNQPQHFGDGTRLSIL.

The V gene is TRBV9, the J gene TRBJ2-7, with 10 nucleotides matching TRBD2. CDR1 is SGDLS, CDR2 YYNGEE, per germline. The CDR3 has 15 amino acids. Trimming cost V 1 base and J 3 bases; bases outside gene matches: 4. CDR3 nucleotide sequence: TGTGCCAGCAGCGTAACTAGCGGGGATTTCTACGAGCAGTACTTC. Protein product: CASSVTSGDFYEQYF.

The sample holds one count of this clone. The CDR3 nucleotides are TGTGCCAGCAGTATTGCCGGGACAGCCTATGGCTACACCTTC. Protein sequence: CASSIAGTAYGYTF. This rearrangement joins TRBV28 to TRBJ1-2, with 7 bases that match TRBD1. J lost 4 bases, V lost 5 bases, and 7 bases had no gene match. There are 14 residues in the CDR3. CDR1 MDHEN and CDR2 SYDVKM come from the germline V gene.

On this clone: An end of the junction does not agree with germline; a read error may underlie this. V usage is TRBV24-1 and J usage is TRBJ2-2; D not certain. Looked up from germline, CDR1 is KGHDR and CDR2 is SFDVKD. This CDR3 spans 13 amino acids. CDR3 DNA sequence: TGTGCCGCCAGGTCACCGAACACCGGGGAGCTGTTTTTT. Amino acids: CAARSPNTGELFF.

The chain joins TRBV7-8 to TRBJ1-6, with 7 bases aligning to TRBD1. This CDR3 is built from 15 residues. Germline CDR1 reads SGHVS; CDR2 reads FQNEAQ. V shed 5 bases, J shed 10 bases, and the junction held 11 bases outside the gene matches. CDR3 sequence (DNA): TGTGCCAGCAGCCCAATGACAGGGACGGGCTCACCCCTCCACTTT. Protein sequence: CASSPMTGTGSPLHF.

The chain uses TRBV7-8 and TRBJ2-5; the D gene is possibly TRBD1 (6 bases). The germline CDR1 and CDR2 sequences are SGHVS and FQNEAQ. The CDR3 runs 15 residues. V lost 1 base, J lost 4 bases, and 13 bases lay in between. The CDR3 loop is CASSLGLQGVETQYF. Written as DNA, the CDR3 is TGTGCCAGCAGCTTAGGGCTACAGGGAGTAGAGACCCAGTACTTC.

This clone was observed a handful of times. The CDR3 coding sequence is TGCGCCAGCAGCCCTACCGCGGGGTCGAACACCGGGGAGCTGTTTTTT. Protein sequence: CASSPTAGSNTGELFF. V usage is TRBV5-1 and J usage is TRBJ2-2; weak D call: TRBD2 (6 bases). Trimming pared 4 bases from V and 0 bases from J, leaving 13 bases between. CDR3 length equals 16 residues. Germline CDR1 SGHRS, CDR2 YFSETQ.

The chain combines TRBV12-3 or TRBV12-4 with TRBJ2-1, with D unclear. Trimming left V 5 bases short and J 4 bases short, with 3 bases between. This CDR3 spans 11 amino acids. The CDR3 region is CASSTYNEQFF. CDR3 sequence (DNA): TGTGCCAGCAGTACATACAATGAGCAGTTCTTC.

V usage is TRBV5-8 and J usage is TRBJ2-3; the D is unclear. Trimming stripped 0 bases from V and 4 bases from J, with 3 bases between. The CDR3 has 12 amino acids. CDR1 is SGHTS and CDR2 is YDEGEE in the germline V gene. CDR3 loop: CASSLDADTQYF. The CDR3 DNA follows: TGTGCCAGCAGCTTGGACGCAGATACGCAGTATTTT.

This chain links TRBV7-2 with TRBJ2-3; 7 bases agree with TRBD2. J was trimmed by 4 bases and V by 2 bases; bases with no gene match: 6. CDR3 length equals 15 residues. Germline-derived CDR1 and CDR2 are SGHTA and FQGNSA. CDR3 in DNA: TGTGCCAGCAGCTTATGGGGGGAGGGTCCAGATACGCAGTATTTT. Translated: CASSLWGEGPDTQYF.

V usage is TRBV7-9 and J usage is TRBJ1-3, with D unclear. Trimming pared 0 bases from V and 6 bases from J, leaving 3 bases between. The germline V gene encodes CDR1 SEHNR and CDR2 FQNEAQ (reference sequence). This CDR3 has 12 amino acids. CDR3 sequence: CASSLAENTIYF. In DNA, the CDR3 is TGTGCCAGCAGCTTAGCAGAAAACACCATATATTTT.